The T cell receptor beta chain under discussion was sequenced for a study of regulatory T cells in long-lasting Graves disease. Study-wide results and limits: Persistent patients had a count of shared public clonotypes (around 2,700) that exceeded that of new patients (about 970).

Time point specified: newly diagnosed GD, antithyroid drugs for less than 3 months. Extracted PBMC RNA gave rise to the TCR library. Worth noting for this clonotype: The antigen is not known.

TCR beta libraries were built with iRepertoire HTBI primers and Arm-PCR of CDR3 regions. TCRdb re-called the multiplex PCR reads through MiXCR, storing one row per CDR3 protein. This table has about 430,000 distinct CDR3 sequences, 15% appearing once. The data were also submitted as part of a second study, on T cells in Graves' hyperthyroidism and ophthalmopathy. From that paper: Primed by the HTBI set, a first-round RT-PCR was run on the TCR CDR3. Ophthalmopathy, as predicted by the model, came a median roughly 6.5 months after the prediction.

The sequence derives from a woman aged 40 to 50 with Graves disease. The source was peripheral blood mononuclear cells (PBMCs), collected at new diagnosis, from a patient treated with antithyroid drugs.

The CDR3 loop reads CASGLVGVLDPRGGTDTQYF. The CDR3 DNA is TGTGCTAGTGGTTTGGTAGGGGTCCTGGACCCCAGGGGGGGCACAGATACGCAGTATTTT. This chain joins TRBV12-5 and TRBJ2-3; perhaps TRBD1 as D (7 bases). Trimming removed 0 bases at V and 1 base at J, with 23 bases between. CDR3 length: 20 residues. Germline CDR1 is LGHNT and CDR2 is FRNRAP.